This entry lists 27 T cell receptor beta chains sequenced from one sample in a study of T cells after yellow fever vaccination. A single record per CDR3 protein comes from TCRdb applying MiXCR to the 5' RACE reads. The sample includes roughly 330,000 distinct CDR3 sequences, 3.5% to 4.5% seen only once; the top ten take about 24%. Here the sequenced sample was PBMCs, taken 5 days after the yellow fever booster vaccination. These receptors originate from a man aged 18 to 29 who received the YFV17D yellow fever vaccine.

This clonotype showed up many times. The rearrangement joins TRBV20-1 to TRBJ1-5; a possible D gene is TRBD1 (6 bases). This CDR3 has 13 amino acids. The V gene's germline CDR1 is DFQATT and CDR2 SNEGSKA (reference sequence). V was pared by 3 bases and J by 5 bases, with 11 bases between. The CDR3 coding sequence is TGCAGTGCTAGCGACAGGAATGATCAGCCCCAGCATTTT. It codes for CSASDRNDQPQHF.

The table lists this clonotype with a few counts. The chain employs TRBV7-2 and TRBJ2-5, with TRBD2 as a possible D gene (7 bases). Germline CDR1 reads SGHTA; CDR2 reads FQGNSA. Trimming stripped 5 bases from V and 9 bases from J, with 19 bases between. The CDR3 covers 14 residues. DNA for the CDR3: TGTGCCAGCAGCCCTCCATCGGGGGGCGGATCCCAGTACTTC. As protein: CASSPPSGGGSQYF.

In its sample, this clonotype was seen a few times. The chain carries TRBV28 and TRBJ1-2; D is unresolved. Germline values: CDR1 MDHEN, CDR2 SYDVKM. Trimming stripped 5 bases from V and 3 bases from J, with 10 bases between. The CDR3 sequence is 13 residues long. CDR3 in amino acids: CASSPGPYYGYTF. The CDR3 DNA reads as TGTGCCAGCAGTCCCGGGCCTTACTATGGCTACACCTTC.

This clonotype was detected many times. The CDR3 DNA reads TGTGCCAGTAGTCTTAGCGGGATTAGCACAGATACGCAGTATTTT. Translation: CASSLSGISTDTQYF. The chain links TRBV19 to TRBJ2-3; 8 nucleotides line up with TRBD2. Germline V gene lookup returns CDR1 LNHDA and CDR2 SQIVND (reference sequence). The CDR3 runs to 15 residues. V shed 5 bases and J 0 bases; nucleotides not matched to a gene: 4.

J is TRBJ2-5 and V is TRBV9; TRBD2 might be the D (6 bases). V lost 1 base, J lost 3 bases, and 13 bases lay in between. The CDR3 contains 15 residues. CDR1 SGDLS and CDR2 YYNGEE come from the germline V gene. Here the CDR3 reads CASSVLEGGKETQYF. The DNA for the CDR3 is TGTGCCAGCAGCGTACTCGAGGGAGGAAAAGAGACCCAGTACTTC.

This clonotype was observed a few times. V gene TRBV27 combines with J gene TRBJ1-5; 7 bases line up with TRBD1. The V segment lost 5 bases and the J segment 4 bases; nucleotides outside the gene matches: 8. The CDR3 covers 15 residues. Germline loops: CDR1 MNHEY, CDR2 SMNVEV (reference sequence). The CDR3 DNA follows: TGTGCCAGCAGTCCTCTAGGACAGGTTAATCAGCCCCAGCATTTT. It specifies CASSPLGQVNQPQHF.

This chain joins TRBV5-6 and TRBJ2-7; D unresolved. Trimming took 2 bases from V and 7 from J, leaving 10 bases between them. CDR1 is SGHDT and CDR2 is YYEEEE in the germline V gene. This CDR3 is built from 12 residues. The CDR3 region is CASSFRTEEQYF. The CDR3 region has the DNA TGTGCCAGCAGCTTCCGTACTGAGGAGCAGTACTTC.

The sample holds a few counts of this clonotype. The rearrangement links TRBV18 to TRBJ2-5; D is unresolved. The CDR3 sequence is 13 residues long. V was shortened by 2 bases and J by 3 bases, with 7 bases between the two germline ends. Per the germline V gene, CDR1 is KGHSH and CDR2 is LQKENI. The CDR3 region has the DNA TGTGCCAGCTCACCAATGCAGGAAGAGACCCAGTACTTC. This codes for CASSPMQEETQYF. Full variable domain (outside the CDR3, taken from reference TRBV18 and TRBJ2-5): NAGVMQNPRHLVRRRGQEARLRCSPMKGHSHVYWYRQLPEEGLKFMVYLQKENIIDESGMPKERFSAEFPKEGPSILRIQQVVRGDSAAYFCASSPMQEETQYFGPGTRLLVL.

The rearrangement uses TRBV24-1 and TRBJ2-4; perhaps TRBD1 as D (5 bases). With 9 bases removed from V and 1 base from J, the gap between germline ends came to 6 bases. There are 12 residues in the CDR3. CDR1 is KGHDR, CDR2 SFDVKD, per germline. In DNA, the CDR3 is TGTGCCACCCAGGGTGCCAAAAACATTCAGTACTTC. This codes for CATQGAKNIQYF.

This clonotype was seen only a few times. This rearrangement joins TRBV27 to TRBJ1-2; weak D call: TRBD1 (5 bases). V gave up 4 bases and J gave up 0 bases, with 12 bases separating them. This CDR3 has 15 amino acids. Per the germline V gene, CDR1 is MNHEY and CDR2 is SMNVEV (reference sequence). The CDR3 sequence is CASSYHPTANYGYTF. The CDR3 DNA follows: TGTGCCAGCAGTTACCACCCGACAGCTAACTATGGCTACACCTTC.

This rearrangement joins TRBV7-8 to TRBJ2-2, with TRBD2 matching 9 bases. The CDR3 totals 18 residues. J was trimmed by 2 bases and V by 5 bases; bases with no gene match: 12. In germline, CDR1 is SGHVS, CDR2 FQNEAQ. The CDR3 loop reads CASSPRVAGGPNTGELFF. CDR3 in DNA: TGTGCCAGCAGCCCTCGGGTTGCGGGGGGGCCTAACACCGGGGAGCTGTTTTTT.

V gene TRBV5-4 combines with J gene TRBJ1-1; D unclear. Germline CDR1 reads SGHNT; CDR2 reads YYREEE (reference sequence). This CDR3 spans 16 amino acids. V dropped 0 bases and J dropped 5 bases, with 17 bases sitting between them. In DNA form, the CDR3 reads TGTGCCAGCAGCTTGGGGCAGCCACTCCAAGGTACTGAAGCTTTCTTT. Amino acid sequence: CASSLGQPLQGTEAFF.

The chain joins TRBV28 to TRBJ2-3, with 8 bases that match TRBD2. Germline CDR1 reads MDHEN; CDR2 reads SYDVKM. V trimming: 3 bases; J trimming: 2 bases; junction bases outside the gene matches: 7. This CDR3 has 16 residues. The CDR3 spells CASSFGARGDTDTQYF. The CDR3 nucleotides read TGTGCCAGCAGTTTTGGGGCGCGGGGGGACACAGATACGCAGTATTTT.

This rearrangement joins TRBV6-6 to TRBJ2-7, with 7 positions matching TRBD1. The V gene end was trimmed by 5 bases and the J gene end by 6 bases; junction bases not matched to a gene: 13. This CDR3 is 15 amino acids long. Looked up from germline, CDR1 is MNHNY and CDR2 is SVGAGI (reference sequence). The CDR3 DNA reads TGTGCCAGCAGTGCCCGGGACAGTCTGACTGGCGAGCAGTACGTC. As protein: CASSARDSLTGEQYV.

V gene TRBV11-2 combines with J gene TRBJ1-2; possibly TRBD1 for D (6 bases). CDR3 length: 14 amino acids. The V end lost 5 bases, the J end lost 6 bases, and 16 bases lay between the germline ends. Germline values: CDR1 SGHAT, CDR2 FQNNGV. The CDR3 protein is CASSPNSGVDGYTF. DNA for the CDR3: TGTGCCAGCAGCCCAAACTCAGGGGTGGATGGCTACACCTTC. Full variable domain (missing parts from reference TRBV11-2 and TRBJ1-2): EAGVAQSPRYKIIEKRQSVAFWCNPISGHATLYWYQQILGQGPKLLIQFQNNGVVDDSQLPKDRFSAERLKGVDSTLKIQPAKLEDSAVYLCASSPNSGVDGYTFGSGTRLTVV.

This clonotype was seen ten or more times. The CDR3 loop is CASSQEGVPYEQYF. Here the CDR3 DNA reads TGTGCCAGCAGCCAAGAGGGGGTCCCCTACGAGCAGTACTTC. The rearrangement links TRBV4-2 to TRBJ2-7, with D perhaps being TRBD1 or TRBD2 (5 bases each). Per the germline V gene, CDR1 is LGHNA and CDR2 is YNFKEQ. This CDR3 has 14 amino acids. V lost 0 bases to trimming and J lost 2 bases, with 8 bases between them.

This clonotype was counted ten times or more. The chain combines TRBV29-1 with TRBJ2-1; D call uncertain. Germline assignment: CDR1 SQVTM and CDR2 ANQGSEA. V lost 0 bases, J lost 8 bases, and 11 bases lay in between. This CDR3 comprises 13 residues. In nucleotides, the CDR3 is TGCAGCGTTGAAGAATGGCAGCCGGATGAGCAGTTCTTC. Its protein is CSVEEWQPDEQFF.

This clonotype has at least ten counts. V usage is TRBV7-9 and J usage is TRBJ1-1; possibly TRBD1 for D (5 bases). Trimming took off 4 bases at V and 3 bases at J, with 9 bases between the two ends. Germline CDR1 reads SEHNR; CDR2 reads FQNEAQ (reference sequence). The CDR3 is 13 residues long. This CDR3 reads CASSSQGDTEAFF. The CDR3, as DNA: TGTGCCAGCAGCTCTCAGGGAGACACTGAAGCTTTCTTT.

This clonotype has only a few counts. The J gene is TRBJ1-6, the V gene TRBV3-1; D remains ambiguous. Germline CDR1 reads LGHDT; CDR2 reads YNNKEL (reference sequence). V shed 1 base and J shed 8 bases, with 9 bases lying between them. The CDR3 loop spans 14 amino acids. This CDR3 reads CASSQVPGDSPLHF. The CDR3 DNA sequence: TGTGCCAGCAGCCAAGTACCGGGCGATTCACCCCTCCACTTT. Drawing the rest from reference TRBV3-1 and TRBJ1-6, the complete variable domain is DTAVSQTPKYLVTQMGNDKSIKCEQNLGHDTMYWYKQDSKKFLKIMFSYNNKELIINETVPNRFSPKSPDKAHLNLHINSLELGDSAVYFCASSQVPGDSPLHFGNGTRLTVT.

This clonotype occurred a few times. V usage is TRBV4-2 and J usage is TRBJ1-1; TRBD1 matches at 8 bases. The CDR3 consists of 15 residues. Trimming at V came to 2 bases and at J to 6 bases, leaving 8 bases not matched to a gene. Germline V gene lookup returns CDR1 LGHNA and CDR2 YNFKEQ. This chain's CDR3 is CASSQTSGGRAEAFF. The CDR3 nucleotides read TGTGCCAGCAGCCAAACTTCAGGGGGCCGGGCTGAAGCTTTCTTT.

V and J are TRBV20-1 and TRBJ2-3; D is uncertain. V was shortened by 0 bases and J by 1 base, with 5 bases between the two germline ends. Germline V CDR1 and CDR2: DFQATT, SNEGSKA (reference sequence). This CDR3 contains 13 residues. The CDR3 loop is CSAREAGTDTQYF. CDR3 DNA: TGCAGTGCTAGAGAGGCGGGCACAGATACGCAGTATTTT.

The genes are TRBV20-1 and TRBJ1-2; 9 bases line up with TRBD1. Losses at the gene ends were 5 bases for V and 5 bases for J; bases not matched to a gene: 12. This CDR3 is 15 amino acids long. The germline V gene encodes CDR1 DFQATT and CDR2 SNEGSKA (reference sequence). CDR3 bases: TGCAGTGCTGGGGGACAGGGAGTTCCGCGGTATGGCTACACCTTC. Translated, it gives CSAGGQGVPRYGYTF.

This clonotype was observed at least ten times. This chain connects TRBV7-2 to TRBJ2-3, with 8 nucleotides matching TRBD2. The CDR3 loop spans 17 amino acids. CDR1 is SGHTA and CDR2 is FQGNSA in the germline V gene. Germline trimming cut 3 bases from V and 4 bases from J; bases unmatched to any gene: 12. The CDR3 is CASSFLSSGGRSDTQYF. The CDR3 coding sequence is TGTGCCAGCAGCTTCCTCTCCAGCGGGGGAAGGTCAGATACGCAGTATTTT. The whole variable domain, filled in from reference TRBV7-2 and TRBJ2-3, reads GAGVSQSPSNKVTEKGKDVELRCDPISGHTALYWYRQSLGQGLEFLIYFQGNSAPDKSGLPSDRFSAERTGGSVSTLTIQRTQQEDSAVYLCASSFLSSGGRSDTQYFGPGTRLTVL.

This clonotype has only a few counts. The gene calls are TRBV4-3 and TRBJ1-3, with D uncertain. The CDR3 runs to 12 residues. The V gene's germline CDR1 is LGHNA and CDR2 YSLEER. V lost 0 bases, J lost 9 bases, and 6 bases lay in between. The DNA of the CDR3 is TGCGCCAGCAGCCAAGAGTCTCGCACCATATATTTT. Amino acids: CASSQESRTIYF.

V gene TRBV6-5 combines with J gene TRBJ1-1; 9 bases are shared with TRBD1. This CDR3 comprises 16 residues. Germline lookup yields CDR1 MNHEY and CDR2 SVGAGI. The V and J ends lost 1 base and 6 bases, in that order; junction bases with no gene match: 9. CDR3 DNA: TGTGCCAGCAGTTACTACGGGACAGGGCTTATCGCTGAAGCTTTCTTT. Translation: CASSYYGTGLIAEAFF.

In this sample, this clonotype turned up many times. The chain couples TRBV18 to TRBJ1-2; D remains unclear. Trimming cost V 5 bases and J 3 bases, with 16 bases left between them. CDR1 and CDR2 (germline): KGHSH, LQKENI. The CDR3 is made up of 15 amino acids. CDR3 sequence: CASSSSVTLDYGYTF. The CDR3 DNA sequence: TGTGCCAGCTCATCGTCAGTGACGCTCGACTATGGCTACACCTTC.

The chain links TRBV6-2 or TRBV6-3 to TRBJ2-7; tentative D call: TRBD1 (5 bases). The CDR3 loop spans 14 amino acids. V was clipped by 10 bases and J by 5 bases, with 21 bases between them. Per germline, CDR1 MNHEY and CDR2 SVGEGT. The CDR3, as DNA: TGTGCCACCGGAGAGTACAGGATTCGAGACGAGCAGTACTTC. It is translated as CATGEYRIRDEQYF.